Here is one T cell receptor (beta chain) with its context. The record originates from a study of tumor-infiltrating lymphocytes in oesophageal squamous cell carcinoma. MiXCR, run by TCRdb on the PCR reads, gives a single entry per CDR3 protein. The sample lists about 12,000 distinct CDR3 sequences, about half seen once, with about 15% in the top ten. V lost 5 bases to trimming and J lost 2 bases; unmatched junction nucleotides: 16. This CDR3 contains 19 residues. Germline V lookup: CDR1 SEHNR, CDR2 FQNEAQ (reference sequence). This sequence originates from a male donor with esophageal squamous cell carcinoma. J is TRBJ2-3 and V is TRBV7-9, with 10 nucleotides matching TRBD2. Sequencing input: normal esophageal tissue next to the tumor. The DNA for the CDR3 is TGTGCCAGCAGCCCCCGTGGCCCCGGGACTAGCGAATACACAGATACGCAGTATTTT. This encodes CASSPRGPGTSEYTDTQYF.